This entry describes one T cell receptor (beta chain). This clonotype was detected ten times or more. It lacks a known antigen. No base qualities exist here, and no much larger clone lies one base off it. These data originate in a study of T-cell reconstitution after alpha-beta-depleted transplantation in children (TCRdb year 2016). Regarding the study in general: The study quantitatively tracked T-cell immune reconstitution after TCRalphabeta/CD19-depleted allogeneic hematopoietic cell transplantation in children using TCR repertoire profiling.

The library came from PCR. Sequencing took place on an Illumina HiSeq 2500. Molecular barcoding was employed in the preparation of TCR libraries, with unique molecular identifiers being used to normalize TCRbeta repertoire quantification. In TCRdb, the public reads were trimmed at Q25 with fastp and aligned with MiXCR, with productive beta chains retained. Rows are unified per CDR3 protein, each entry keeping the most common DNA and genes. Counted in this sample were under 450,000 distinct CDR3 sequences; about 14% of them appeared once. About 3.9% of the sample is taken by the ten largest. The receptor was derived from a human donor who donated a stem cell graft to a child with Fanconi anemia. The sample consisted of PBMCs, taken from the stem cell graft.

The CDR3 here reads CASTLWGTGELFF. Here is the DNA: TGCGCCAGCACCCTCTGGGGTACCGGGGAGCTGTTTTTT. This receptor chain uses TRBV5-1 and TRBJ2-2, with the D segment identity uncertain. The CDR3 runs 13 amino acids, cysteine and phenylalanine included. The retained sequence is limited to the CDR3, 39 bases, with the frame set at the first base. The germline V gene gives CDR1 as SGHRS and CDR2 as YFSETQ. The V and J ends are trimmed by 6 bases and 5 bases, leaving 11 bases between them.